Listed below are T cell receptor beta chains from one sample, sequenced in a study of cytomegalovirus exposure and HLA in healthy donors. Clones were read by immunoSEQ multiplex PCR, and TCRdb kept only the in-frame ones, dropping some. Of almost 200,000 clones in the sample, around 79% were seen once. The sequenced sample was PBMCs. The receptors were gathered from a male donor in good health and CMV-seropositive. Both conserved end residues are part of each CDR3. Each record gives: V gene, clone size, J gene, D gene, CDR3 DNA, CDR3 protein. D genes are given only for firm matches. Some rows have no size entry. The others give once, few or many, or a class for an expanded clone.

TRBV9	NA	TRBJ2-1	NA	TGTGCCAGCTCTAAACTAGAGTACAATGAGCAGTTCTTC	CASSKLEYNEQFF
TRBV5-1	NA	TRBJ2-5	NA	TGCGCCAGCAGCTCCTACCGATCGGAGACCCAGTACTTC	CASSSYRSETQYF
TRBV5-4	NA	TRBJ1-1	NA	TGTGCCAGCAGCTTGGTTGAGGGAAGTACTGAAGCTTTCTTT	CASSLVEGSTEAFF
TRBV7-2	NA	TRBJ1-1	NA	TGTGCCAGCAGCTTAGCGGACAGACAGAACACTGAAGCTTTCTTT	CASSLADRQNTEAFF
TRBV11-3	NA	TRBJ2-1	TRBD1	TGTGCCAGCAGCCCCCGGGACAGTTACAATGAGCAGTTCTTC	CASSPRDSYNEQFF
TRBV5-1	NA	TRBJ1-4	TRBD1	TGCGCCAGCAGCTTGGAGGGACAGTCTAATGAAAAACTGTTTTTT	CASSLEGQSNEKLFF
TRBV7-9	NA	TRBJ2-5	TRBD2	TGTGCCAGCAGCCGCATGAGCGGGGGAGTAGAGACCCAGTACTTC	CASSRMSGGVETQYF
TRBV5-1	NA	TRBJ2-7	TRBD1	TGCGCCAGCAGCACCGGACAGGGTCTCTACGAGCAGTACTTC	CASSTGQGLYEQYF
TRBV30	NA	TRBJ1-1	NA	TGTGCCTGGAGTGCCAGAGGGCGCGGCACTGAAGCTTTCTTT	CAWSARGRGTEAFF
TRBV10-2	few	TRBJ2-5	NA	TGCGCCAGCAGTGAAGGGTTGGGGGGCCAAGAGACCCAGTACTTC	CASSEGLGGQETQYF
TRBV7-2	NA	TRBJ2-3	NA	TGTGCCAGCAGCTTATTTCTAGATACGCAGTATTTT	CASSLFLDTQYF
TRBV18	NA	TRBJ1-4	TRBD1	TGTGCCAGCTCACCGATGGACAGGGGGGGTGAAAAACTGTTTTTT	CASSPMDRGGEKLFF
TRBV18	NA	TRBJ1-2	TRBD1	TGTGCCAGCTCACCAGGGACAGCCGAATACGCTGGCTACACCTTC	CASSPGTAEYAGYTF
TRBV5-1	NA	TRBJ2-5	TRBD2	TGCGCCAGCAGCTTGGATACTAGCGGGAAGCAAGAGACCCAGTACTTC	CASSLDTSGKQETQYF
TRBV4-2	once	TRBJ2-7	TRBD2	TGTGCCAGCAGCCAAGAACTCCAGGCTAGCGGTTCCTACGAGCAGTACTTC	CASSQELQASGSYEQYF
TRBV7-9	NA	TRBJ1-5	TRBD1	TGTGCCAGCAGCTTAGCGGACAGGTATAGCAATCAGCCCCAGCATTTT	CASSLADRYSNQPQHF
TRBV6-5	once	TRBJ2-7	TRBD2	TGTGCCAGCAAACCGGGACTAGTCTCAATCGAGCAGTACTTC	CASKPGLVSIEQYF